The present T cell receptor (beta chain) was sequenced within a study of T cell changes during pregnancy in multiple sclerosis. This clone was found once. Repertoires were generated with immunoSEQ multiplex PCR, while TCRdb's copy carries only in-frame clones and drops some. The sample records around 70,000 clones, under 95% being singletons. Per the germline V gene, CDR1 is MNHEY and CDR2 is SVGAGI. This CDR3 is built from 14 residues. V was shortened by 7 bases and J by 1 base, with 8 bases between the two germline ends. This receptor was identified in a female donor with multiple sclerosis, enrolled in a pregnancy study. The specimen comprised peripheral blood, sampled in the third trimester of pregnancy. V usage is TRBV6-5 and J usage is TRBJ2-6; tentative D call: TRBD2 (6 bases). This CDR3 is CASTGGSGANVLTF. For the CDR3, the DNA is TGTGCCAGCACCGGAGGGTCTGGGGCCAACGTCCTGACTTTC.